This T cell receptor beta chain was captured by sequencing in a study of T cells in Graves' hyperthyroidism and ophthalmopathy. Points from the study as a whole: Most thyroid clonotypes expanded above 0.001 appeared in blood too. Stable hyperthyroidism was separated from ophthalmopathy by a model based on 13 V-J features.

V was trimmed by 1 base and J by 3 bases, leaving 3 bases between them. The CDR3 covers 12 residues. Germline V gene data show CDR1 as MDHEN and CDR2 as SYDVKM. This clonotype was seen repeatedly, ten times or more. The target antigen is unknown. RNA transcripts yielded amplified TCR beta CDR3 regions. When the TCR CDR3 underwent first-round RT-PCR, the HTBI primer set was used. One entry per CDR3 protein, called by TCRdb with MiXCR from the multiplex PCR reads. Seen here are approximately 300,000 distinct CDR3 sequences, around 20% observed once, and the top ten hold under 40%. The chain uses TRBV28 and TRBJ1-1; D is unresolved. Sample: blood. The receptor was derived from a middle-aged man with Graves' ophthalmopathy. The CDR3 bases are TGTGCCAGCAGTTTATTTTACACTGAAGCTTTCTTT. This gives the protein CASSLFYTEAFF.